This T cell receptor (beta chain) derives from a study of neurological immune-mediated disorders. Germline lookup yields CDR1 MDHEN and CDR2 SYDVKM. Trimming stripped 8 bases from V and 0 bases from J, with 16 bases between. This CDR3 is 15 amino acids long. This clonotype has a count of ten or more. TCRdb processed the 5' RACE reads anew with MiXCR; each CDR3 protein has one entry. The sample has some 65,000 distinct CDR3 sequences; around 4% are singletons. The genes are TRBV28 and TRBJ1-1, with a weak D call TRBD1 (6 bases). The sequencing input was PBMCs. The source is a man aged 50-60 years with multiple sclerosis. CDR3 nucleotide sequence: TGTGCCAGCGAGGGGACAAACCCCTTGAACACTGAAGCTTTCTTT. It encodes CASEGTNPLNTEAFF.